The TCR beta chain described here comes from a study of siplizumab effects on memory and regulatory T cells. In the case of this clone: The antigen is undetermined.

Approximately 10^5 TCR templates were measured in each sample. Only in-frame clones appear in the TCRdb table, and some are missing; sequencing was by immunoSEQ multiplex PCR. Of 100,000 or so clones in the sample, about 93% were seen once. Overall study findings and caveats: Naive T cells appeared more diverse than memory cells and seemed to be major alloresponse contributors.

The CDR3 loop spans 13 amino acids. J was trimmed by 8 bases and V by 2 bases; bases with no gene match: 6. CDR1 is SGDLS, CDR2 YYNGEE, per germline. The sample comprised CD4+ T cells sorted from blood. The TCR sequence derives from a human donor in good health. The rearrangement uses TRBV9 and TRBJ1-2, with TRBD1 identical over 7 bases. The CDR3 loop reads CASSVTGAGGYTF. CDR3 bases: TGTGCCAGCAGCGTTACAGGGGCCGGAGGCTACACCTTC.